This passage covers 8 T cell receptor beta chains from one sample sequenced in a study of high-grade serous ovarian cancer treatment subgroups. Tumor samples were taken before definitive surgery or chemotherapy. Clones were read by immunoSEQ multiplex PCR, and TCRdb kept only the in-frame ones, dropping some. The sample consists of around 27,000 clones, around 84% of them appearing once. The sequenced sample was tumor tissue. The receptors originated from a human donor with high-grade serous ovarian cancer.

In its sample, this clone was seen a few times. The chain employs TRBV9 and TRBJ1-5, with a weak D call TRBD1 (5 bases). Germline-derived CDR1 and CDR2 are SGDLS and YYNGEE. CDR3 length equals 15 residues. The ends were cut back, 4 bases at V and 3 bases at J, with 14 bases in the middle. CDR3 nucleotide sequence: TGTGCCAGCAGCCCGTCTACAGGCGTCAATCAGCCCCAGCATTTT. Its translation is CASSPSTGVNQPQHF.

This chain connects TRBV30 to TRBJ2-5; 9 positions match TRBD1. CDR1 and CDR2 from the germline V gene are GTSNPN and SVGIG (reference sequence). Trimming removed 3 bases from V and 4 bases from J; junction bases left unmatched: 3. This CDR3 spans 13 amino acids. Here the CDR3 reads CAWRRTGVETQYF. CDR3 nucleotide sequence: TGTGCCTGGAGAAGGACAGGGGTAGAGACCCAGTACTTC.

J is TRBJ2-7 and V is TRBV7-6; 9 nucleotides agree with TRBD2. Germline-derived CDR1 and CDR2 are SGHVS and FNYEAQ. This CDR3 comprises 14 residues. J gave up 2 bases and V 4 bases, and 3 bases lay outside the gene matches. The CDR3 DNA follows: TGTGCCAGCAGCTCAGCTAGCGGGGCCTACGAGCAGTACTTC. Translated, it gives CASSSASGAYEQYF.

This chain joins TRBV5-6 and TRBJ2-2; no clear D. The CDR3 consists of 16 residues. The germline gives CDR1 SGHDT, CDR2 YYEEEE. Trimming took off 1 base at V and 4 bases at J, with 14 bases between the two ends. The DNA of the CDR3 is TGTGCCAGCAGCTTGCTACCCCCGCTCAGCACCGGGGAGCTGTTTTTT. Translation: CASSLLPPLSTGELFF. The variable domain in full, completed from reference TRBV5-6 and TRBJ2-2, reads DAGVTQSPTHLIKTRGQQVTLRCSPKSGHDTVSWYQQALGQGPQFIFQYYEEEERQRGNFPDRFSGHQFPNYSSELNVNALLLGDSALYLCASSLLPPLSTGELFFGEGSRLTVL.

The chain couples TRBV5-1 to TRBJ2-3, with D possibly being TRBD1 (5 bases). V was trimmed by 0 bases and J by 2 bases, leaving 16 bases between them. The CDR3 consists of 17 residues. Germline V gene data show CDR1 as SGHRS and CDR2 as YFSETQ. The DNA of the CDR3 is TGCGCCAGCAGCTTGGCCTTCTCCGCCAGGGACACAGATACGCAGTATTTT. Protein product: CASSLAFSARDTDTQYF. Full variable domain (rest looked up from reference TRBV5-1 and TRBJ2-3): KAGVTQTPRYLIKTRGQQVTLSCSPISGHRSVSWYQQTPGQGLQFLFEYFSETQRNKGNFPGRFSGRQFSNSRSEMNVSTLELGDSALYLCASSLAFSARDTDTQYFGPGTRLTVL.

In this sample, this clone turned up a few times. The chain recombines TRBV11-2 with TRBJ2-2, with 10 bases lining up with TRBD2. The CDR3 has 15 amino acids. In germline, CDR1 is SGHAT, CDR2 FQNNGV. The trim removed 4 bases at V and 4 bases at J, leaving 3 bases unmatched. The CDR3 nucleotides are TGTGCCAGCAGCTGGCCTAGCGGGAGCACCGGGGAGCTGTTTTTT. Translation: CASSWPSGSTGELFF. The whole variable domain, remainder taken from reference TRBV11-2 and TRBJ2-2, is EAGVAQSPRYKIIEKRQSVAFWCNPISGHATLYWYQQILGQGPKLLIQFQNNGVVDDSQLPKDRFSAERLKGVDSTLKIQPAKLEDSAVYLCASSWPSGSTGELFFGEGSRLTVL.

This chain joins TRBV19 and TRBJ2-2, with no clear D. Deletions cut 5 bases from V and 5 bases from J, with 9 bases between. From germline, CDR1 is LNHDA and CDR2 SQIVND (reference sequence). This CDR3 contains 13 residues. CDR3 bases: TGTGCCAGTAGTTCCCTGAGAACCGGGGAGCTGTTTTTT. Translation gives CASSSLRTGELFF.

The rearrangement links TRBV18 to TRBJ2-7, with 7 bases that match TRBD1. From germline, CDR1 is KGHSH and CDR2 LQKENI. The CDR3 has 15 residues. The V segment lost 4 bases and the J segment 0 bases; nucleotides outside the gene matches: 6. This CDR3 reads CASSRPGTVSYEQYF. The CDR3 DNA reads as TGTGCCAGCTCACGTCCCGGGACAGTCTCCTACGAGCAGTACTTC.